The 10 T cell receptor beta chains listed next were all sequenced from one sample in a study of T-cell reconstitution after alpha-beta-depleted transplantation in children. Unique molecular identifiers were incorporated during preparation of the TCRbeta library. Each CDR3 protein gets one entry after TCRdb re-called the PCR reads with MiXCR. The repertoire holds about 110,000 distinct CDR3 sequences, 5% to 7% seen once, with roughly 25% in the top ten. The sample here was PBMCs, mostly from graft donor cells, taken 360 days after TCRalphabeta/CD19-depleted stem cell transplant. The receptors derive from a male patient aged 2 to 9 who had a stem cell transplant for acute lymphoblastic leukemia, so the T cells may come from the graft donor.

The gene calls are TRBV4-3 and TRBJ2-5; D not resolved. This CDR3 has 16 residues. V dropped 0 bases and J dropped 0 bases, with 11 bases sitting between them. Germline CDR1 LGHNA, CDR2 YSLEER. CDR3 nucleotides: TGCGCCAGCAGCCAAGAGGCTTCCGGGTACCAAGAGACCCAGTACTTC. Its translation is CASSQEASGYQETQYF.

This clonotype showed up many times. The rearrangement joins TRBV29-1 to TRBJ1-5; a possible D gene is TRBD1 (5 bases). The germline gives CDR1 SQVTM, CDR2 ANQGSEA. Trimming shortened V by 6 bases and J by 4 bases, and 16 bases separated the two germline ends. The CDR3 is made up of 14 amino acids. CDR3 DNA sequence: TGCAGCGTCGCAGGGTCCAGGCCGAATCAGCCCCAGCATTTT. It is translated as CSVAGSRPNQPQHF.

The chain recombines TRBV5-1 with TRBJ2-5, with D maybe TRBD1 (6 bases). Germline-derived CDR1 and CDR2 are SGHRS and YFSETQ. V lost 4 bases, J lost 6 bases, and 13 bases lay in between. CDR3 length: 13 amino acids. CDR3 DNA: TGCGCCAGCAGCCTACAGGGTCAGAAGACCCAGTACTTC. Protein product: CASSLQGQKTQYF.

In its sample, this clonotype was seen a few times. V gene TRBV9 combines with J gene TRBJ1-5; tentatively, D is TRBD1 (6 bases). This CDR3 has 15 residues. CDR1 and CDR2 from the germline V gene are SGDLS and YYNGEE. V shed 4 bases and J shed 7 bases, with 18 bases lying between them. The CDR3 is CASSPEGVGRQPQHF. In DNA, the CDR3 is TGTGCCAGCAGCCCGGAGGGGGTAGGAAGACAGCCCCAGCATTTT.

This clonotype was seen more than once but under ten times. V usage is TRBV7-6 and J usage is TRBJ1-1, with D unclear. Germline lookup yields CDR1 SGHVS and CDR2 FNYEAQ. CDR3 length: 14 residues. Between the trimmed V and J ends, which lost 5 bases and 2 bases, there was a span of 12 bases. The CDR3 protein is CASSIGRFNTEAFF. The CDR3 DNA is TGTGCCAGCAGCATCGGGAGATTTAACACTGAAGCTTTCTTT.

At least ten counts were recorded for this clonotype. The rearrangement links TRBV12-5 to TRBJ2-7; 9 bases map to TRBD1. The CDR3 is 13 residues long. Germline CDR1 is LGHNT and CDR2 is FRNRAP. V gave up 7 bases and J gave up 5 bases; unmatched junction bases: 6. The DNA for the CDR3 is TGTGCTAGTGCCCGGGGGACAGGGAACGAGCAGTACTTC. Translation gives CASARGTGNEQYF. Together with reference TRBV12-5 and TRBJ2-7, the CDR3 gives the full variable domain: DARVTQTPRHKVTEMGQEVTMRCQPILGHNTVFWYRQTMMQGLELLAYFRNRAPLDDSGMPKDRFSAEMPDATLATLKIQPSEPRDSAVYFCASARGTGNEQYFGPGTRLTVT.

The gene calls are TRBV6-5 and TRBJ2-3; D gene ambiguous. V lost 0 bases and J lost 0, with 13 bases in between. Looked up from germline, CDR1 is MNHEY and CDR2 is SVGAGI. This CDR3 has 17 residues. CDR3 in amino acids: CASSYSENGESTDTQYF. CDR3 bases: TGTGCCAGCAGTTACTCGGAGAACGGCGAAAGCACAGATACGCAGTATTTT.

This clonotype was picked up many times. This chain connects TRBV4-2 to TRBJ1-1; D remains unclear. CDR1 and CDR2 (germline): LGHNA, YNFKEQ. Trimming took 3 bases from V and 10 from J, leaving 18 bases between them. The CDR3 is 14 amino acids. CDR3 protein: CASSQAAGYDGAFF. The CDR3 nucleotides are TGTGCCAGCAGCCAGGCAGCGGGATACGATGGAGCTTTCTTT.

The V and J genes are TRBV9 and TRBJ1-5, with 9 nucleotides matching TRBD1. The CDR3 length is 15 residues. J lost 0 bases, V lost 3 bases, and 1 base had no gene match. The V gene's germline CDR1 is SGDLS and CDR2 YYNGEE. CDR3 nucleotides: TGTGCCAGCAGCGCGACAGGGGGTAGCAATCAGCCCCAGCATTTT. Its translation is CASSATGGSNQPQHF.

This clonotype was detected many times. This chain links TRBV6-5 with TRBJ2-7; tentative D call: TRBD2 (5 bases). Trimming removed 10 bases from V and 7 bases from J, with 14 bases in between. This CDR3 is 11 amino acids long. The germline CDR1 and CDR2 sequences are MNHEY and SVGAGI. CDR3 sequence (DNA): TGTGCCACCCAACTAACGGGAGAGCAGTACTTC. As protein: CATQLTGEQYF.